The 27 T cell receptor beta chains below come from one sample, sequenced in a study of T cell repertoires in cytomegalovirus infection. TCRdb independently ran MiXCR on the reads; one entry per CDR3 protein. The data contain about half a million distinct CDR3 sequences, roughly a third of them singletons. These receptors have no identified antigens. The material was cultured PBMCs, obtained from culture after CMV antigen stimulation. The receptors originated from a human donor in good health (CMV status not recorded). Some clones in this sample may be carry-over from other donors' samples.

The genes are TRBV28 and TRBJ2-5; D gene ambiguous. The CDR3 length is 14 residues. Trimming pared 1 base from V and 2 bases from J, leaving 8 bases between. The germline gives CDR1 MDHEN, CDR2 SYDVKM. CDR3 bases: TGTGCCAGCAGTTTATTGACCAGACAAGAGACCCAGTACTTC. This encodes CASSLLTRQETQYF.

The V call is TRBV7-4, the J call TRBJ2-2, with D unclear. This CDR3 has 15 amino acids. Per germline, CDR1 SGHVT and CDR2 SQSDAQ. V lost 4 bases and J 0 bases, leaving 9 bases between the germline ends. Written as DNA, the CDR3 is TGTGCCAGCAGCTGGAGAGGTCCGAACACCGGGGAGCTGTTTTTT. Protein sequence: CASSWRGPNTGELFF.

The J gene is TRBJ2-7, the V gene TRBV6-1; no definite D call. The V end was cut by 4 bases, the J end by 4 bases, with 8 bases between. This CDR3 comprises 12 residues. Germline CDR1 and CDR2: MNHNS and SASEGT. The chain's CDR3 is CASSGAVYEQYV. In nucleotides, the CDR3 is TGTGCCAGCAGTGGCGCCGTATACGAGCAGTACGTC.

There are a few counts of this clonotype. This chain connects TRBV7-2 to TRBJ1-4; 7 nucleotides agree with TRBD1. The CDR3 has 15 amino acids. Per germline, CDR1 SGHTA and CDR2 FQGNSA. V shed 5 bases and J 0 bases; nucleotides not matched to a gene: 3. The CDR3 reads CASSTQGTTNEKLFF. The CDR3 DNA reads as TGTGCCAGCAGCACACAGGGGACAACTAATGAAAAACTGTTTTTT.

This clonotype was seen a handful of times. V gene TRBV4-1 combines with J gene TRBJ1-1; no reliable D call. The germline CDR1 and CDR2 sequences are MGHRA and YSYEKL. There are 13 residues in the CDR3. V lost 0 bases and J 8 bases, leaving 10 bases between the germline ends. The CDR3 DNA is TGCGCCAGCAGCCAAGACCCTAACAGAGAAGCTTTCTTT. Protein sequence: CASSQDPNREAFF.

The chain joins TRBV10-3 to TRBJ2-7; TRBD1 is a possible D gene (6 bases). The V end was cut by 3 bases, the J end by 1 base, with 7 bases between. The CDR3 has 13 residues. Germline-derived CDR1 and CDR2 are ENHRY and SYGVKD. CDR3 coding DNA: TGTGCCATCAGTGATAGGGGGTCCTACGAGCAGTACTTC. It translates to CAISDRGSYEQYF.

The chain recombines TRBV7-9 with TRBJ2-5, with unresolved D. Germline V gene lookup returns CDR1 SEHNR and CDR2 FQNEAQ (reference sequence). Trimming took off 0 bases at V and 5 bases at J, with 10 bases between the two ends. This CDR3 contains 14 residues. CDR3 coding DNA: TGTGCCAGCAGCTTAGCACAGTACCGGGAGACCCAGTACTTC. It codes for CASSLAQYRETQYF.

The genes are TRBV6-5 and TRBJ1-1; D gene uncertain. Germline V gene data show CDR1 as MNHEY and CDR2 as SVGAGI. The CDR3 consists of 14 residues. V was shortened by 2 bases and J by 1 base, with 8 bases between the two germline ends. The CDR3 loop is CASSYARRNTEAFF. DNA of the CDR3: TGTGCCAGCAGTTACGCGCGGCGGAACACTGAAGCTTTCTTT.

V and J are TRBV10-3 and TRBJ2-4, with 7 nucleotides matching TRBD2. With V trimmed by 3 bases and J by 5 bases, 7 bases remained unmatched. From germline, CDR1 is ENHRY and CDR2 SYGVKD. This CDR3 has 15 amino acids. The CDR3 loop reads CAISDKAGVENIQYF. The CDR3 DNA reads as TGTGCCATCAGTGATAAGGCGGGAGTGGAAAACATTCAGTACTTC.

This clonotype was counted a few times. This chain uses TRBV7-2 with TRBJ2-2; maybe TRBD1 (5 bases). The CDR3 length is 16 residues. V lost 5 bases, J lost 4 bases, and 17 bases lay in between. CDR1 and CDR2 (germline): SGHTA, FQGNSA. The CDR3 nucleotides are TGTGCCAGCAGCAGACGACAGAGCAGTGGCACCGGGGAGCTGTTTTTT. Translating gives CASSRRQSSGTGELFF.

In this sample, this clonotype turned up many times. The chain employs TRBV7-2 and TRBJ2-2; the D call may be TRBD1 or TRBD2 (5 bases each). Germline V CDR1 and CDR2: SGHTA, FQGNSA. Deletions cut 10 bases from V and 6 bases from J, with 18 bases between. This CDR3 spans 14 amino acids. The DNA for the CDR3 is TGTGCCACCCGGGACCCTCGTCAGCCCGGGGAGCTGTTTTTT. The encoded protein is CATRDPRQPGELFF.

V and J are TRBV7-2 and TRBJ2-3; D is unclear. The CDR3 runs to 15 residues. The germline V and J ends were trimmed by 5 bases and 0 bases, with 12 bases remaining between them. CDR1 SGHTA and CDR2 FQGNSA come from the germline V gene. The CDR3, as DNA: TGTGCCAGCAGCGCCCCGACGTTAAGCACAGATACGCAGTATTTT. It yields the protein CASSAPTLSTDTQYF.

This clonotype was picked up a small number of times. DNA of the CDR3: TGTGCCAGCAGTTACCGCCCAACTAGCGGGGCTGAGCAGTTCTTC. Its protein is CASSYRPTSGAEQFF. J is TRBJ2-1 and V is TRBV6-5, with 10 bases fitting TRBD2. The V gene end was trimmed by 2 bases and the J gene end by 9 bases; junction bases not matched to a gene: 7. The CDR3 loop spans 15 amino acids. In germline, CDR1 is MNHEY, CDR2 SVGAGI.

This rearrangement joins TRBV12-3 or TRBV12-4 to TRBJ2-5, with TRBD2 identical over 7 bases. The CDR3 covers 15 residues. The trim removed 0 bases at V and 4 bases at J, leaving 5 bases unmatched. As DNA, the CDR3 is TGTGCCAGCAGTTTAGCGCTCCAGCGGGGAGAGACCCAGTACTTC. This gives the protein CASSLALQRGETQYF.

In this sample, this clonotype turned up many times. The CDR3 bases are TGCAGTGCTAGAGATCGAGCGGGAGCAGGTAATGAGCAGTTCTTC. Translated, it gives CSARDRAGAGNEQFF. The chain recombines TRBV20-1 with TRBJ2-1, with 8 bases fitting TRBD2. The CDR3 has 15 amino acids. V shed 0 bases, J shed 7 bases, and the junction held 8 bases outside the gene matches. Per the germline V gene, CDR1 is DFQATT and CDR2 is SNEGSKA (reference sequence).

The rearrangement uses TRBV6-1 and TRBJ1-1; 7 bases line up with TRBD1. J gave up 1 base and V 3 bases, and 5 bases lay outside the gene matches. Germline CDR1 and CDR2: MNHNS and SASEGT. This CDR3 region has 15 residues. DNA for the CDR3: TGTGCCAGCAGTGATGGGACAGCCCCGAACACTGAAGCTTTCTTT. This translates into CASSDGTAPNTEAFF.

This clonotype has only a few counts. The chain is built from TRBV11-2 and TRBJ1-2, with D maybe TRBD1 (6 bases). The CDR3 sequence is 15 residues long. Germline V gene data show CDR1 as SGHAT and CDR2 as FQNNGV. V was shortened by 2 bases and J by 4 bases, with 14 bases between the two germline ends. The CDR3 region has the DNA TGTGCCAGCAGCTTATCCGGACAGAGCTTCTATGGCTACACCTTC. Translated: CASSLSGQSFYGYTF.

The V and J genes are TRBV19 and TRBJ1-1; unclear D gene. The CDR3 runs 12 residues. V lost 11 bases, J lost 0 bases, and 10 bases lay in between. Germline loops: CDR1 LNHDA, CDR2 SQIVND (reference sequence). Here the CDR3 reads CASAVLNTEAFF. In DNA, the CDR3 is TGTGCCTCCGCGGTGTTGAACACTGAAGCTTTCTTT.

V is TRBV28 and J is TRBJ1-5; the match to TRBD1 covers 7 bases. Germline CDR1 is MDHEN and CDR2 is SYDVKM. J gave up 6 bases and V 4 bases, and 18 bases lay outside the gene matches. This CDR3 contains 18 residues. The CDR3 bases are TGTGCCAGCAGTTCTAATAAGGACAGGTTAACATCAGGTCAGCCCCAGCATTTT. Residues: CASSSNKDRLTSGQPQHF. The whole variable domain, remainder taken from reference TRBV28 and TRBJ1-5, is DVKVTQSSRYLVKRTGEKVFLECVQDMDHENMFWYRQDPGLGLRLIYFSYDVKMKEKGDIPEGYSVSREKKERFSLILESASTNQTSMYLCASSSNKDRLTSGQPQHFGDGTRLSIL.

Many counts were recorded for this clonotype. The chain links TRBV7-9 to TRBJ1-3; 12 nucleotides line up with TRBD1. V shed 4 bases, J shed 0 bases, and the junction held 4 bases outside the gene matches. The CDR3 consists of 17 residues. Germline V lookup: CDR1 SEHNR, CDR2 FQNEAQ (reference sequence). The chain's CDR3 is CASSWDRGPSSGNTIYF. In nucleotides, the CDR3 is TGTGCCAGCAGCTGGGACAGGGGGCCATCCTCTGGAAACACCATATATTTT.

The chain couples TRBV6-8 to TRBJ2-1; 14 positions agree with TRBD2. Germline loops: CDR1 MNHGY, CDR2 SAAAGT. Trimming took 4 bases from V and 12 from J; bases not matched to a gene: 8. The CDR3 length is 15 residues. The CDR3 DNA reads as TGTGCCAGCAGTTTCCAGGGACTAGCGGGAGATGGGCAGTTCTTC. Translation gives CASSFQGLAGDGQFF.

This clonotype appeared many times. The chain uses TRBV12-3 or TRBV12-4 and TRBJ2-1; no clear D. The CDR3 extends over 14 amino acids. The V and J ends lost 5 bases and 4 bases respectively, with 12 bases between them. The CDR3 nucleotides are TGTGCCAGCAGTGCCCGGACGGGTTACAATGAGCAGTTCTTC. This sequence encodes CASSARTGYNEQFF.

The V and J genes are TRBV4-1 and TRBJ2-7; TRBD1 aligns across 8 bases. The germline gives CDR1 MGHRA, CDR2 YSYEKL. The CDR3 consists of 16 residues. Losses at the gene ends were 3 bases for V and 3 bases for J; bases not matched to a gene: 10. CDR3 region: CASSQIITGTGYEQYF. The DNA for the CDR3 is TGCGCCAGCAGCCAGATTATCACCGGGACAGGCTACGAGCAGTACTTC.

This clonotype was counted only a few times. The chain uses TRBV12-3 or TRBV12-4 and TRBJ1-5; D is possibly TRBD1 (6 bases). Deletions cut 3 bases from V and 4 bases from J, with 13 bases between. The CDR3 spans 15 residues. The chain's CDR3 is CASSLWTAPNQPQHF. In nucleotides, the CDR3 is TGTGCCAGCAGTTTGTGGACAGCTCCGAATCAGCCCCAGCATTTT.

This CDR3 is CATSRDRVSSQYF. The CDR3 DNA sequence: TGTGCCACCAGCAGAGATCGGGTTAGCTCGCAGTATTTT. V gene TRBV15 combines with J gene TRBJ2-3, with no clear D. CDR1 LNHNV and CDR2 YYDKDF come from the germline V gene (reference sequence). V lost 0 bases, J lost 10 bases, and 11 bases lay in between. The CDR3 is 13 amino acids.

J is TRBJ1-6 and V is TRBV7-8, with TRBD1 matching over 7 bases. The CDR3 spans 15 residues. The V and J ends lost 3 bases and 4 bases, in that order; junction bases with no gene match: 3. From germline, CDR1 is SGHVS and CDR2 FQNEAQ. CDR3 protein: CASSFQGGYNSPLHF. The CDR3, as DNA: TGTGCCAGCAGCTTTCAGGGGGGATATAATTCACCCCTCCACTTT.

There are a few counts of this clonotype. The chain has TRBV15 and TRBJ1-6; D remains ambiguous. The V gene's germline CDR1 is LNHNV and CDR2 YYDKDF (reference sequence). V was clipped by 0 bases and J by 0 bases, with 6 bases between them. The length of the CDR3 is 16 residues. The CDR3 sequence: CATSRDLSSYNSPLHF. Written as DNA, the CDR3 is TGTGCCACCAGCAGAGATCTGAGCTCCTATAATTCACCCCTCCACTTT.